This paragraph covers one TCR beta chain sequence. No antigen is known for it. Arm-PCR of CDR3 regions with iRepertoire HTBI primers generated TCR beta libraries. Original analysis: Samples jointly harbored fewer than 65 TRBV and about 15 TRBJ segments. Each CDR3 protein is one row after TCRdb ran MiXCR on the multiplex PCR reads. The V and J calls were not made by the authors but by TCRdb's processing. The data show hundreds of thousands of distinct CDR3 sequences, about 20% seen once. The time point here: persistent/refractory GD, antithyroid drugs over 5 years with positive TRAb. Researchers made the TCR library from RNA that was extracted from PBMCs. An endocrinology unit in Xi'an, China, supplied the patients. V lost 4 bases, J lost 0 bases, and 8 bases stayed unmatched. The CDR3 is made up of 18 amino acids. Germline V gene lookup returns CDR1 SGHVS and CDR2 FQNEAQ. The entry originates in a study of regulatory T cells in long-lasting Graves disease. For the study at large: Over 5 years of antithyroid drugs with positive TSH receptor antibodies was taken to mean persistent Graves' disease.

Study-level points and caveats: Patients with persistent disease showed a bias toward TRBV28, TRBJ1-2 and TRBJ2-5.

The clonotype comes from a female donor with Graves disease. The specimen comprised peripheral blood mononuclear cells (PBMCs), sampled when the disease was refractory, from a patient treated with antithyroid drugs. The V gene is TRBV7-8, the J gene TRBJ2-1; 11 nucleotides match TRBD2. This chain's CDR3 is CASSSPGLAESSYNEQFF. CDR3 DNA: TGTGCCAGCAGCTCGCCGGGACTAGCGGAAAGCTCCTACAATGAGCAGTTCTTC.